This T cell receptor beta chain was found in a study of cytomegalovirus exposure and HLA in healthy donors (dated by TCRdb to about 2017). As for the study more broadly: An earlier analysis of 587 of the donors reported 250 to 350 Gb of sequence data and about 100 million unique TCR beta sequences from about 179 million T cells. An early release that covered around 590 HLA-typed donors contained approximately 290 gigabases of sequencing data and around 80 million unique TCR sequences. Of the roughly 410 genotyped donors, 80% to 90% were placed in the genetic ancestry cluster associated with self-reported Caucasian donors. The study aimed to test whether cataloging public T cell receptors could reveal signatures of past pathogen exposure. Using immunosequencing, the study profiled T cell repertoires from around 670 subjects and related those repertoires to cytomegalovirus serostatus. In addition to the first cohort of approximately 670 subjects, a separate validation cohort of approximately 120 different subjects was used. High-throughput TCR immunosequencing, statistical association of individual TCRs with disease status, and machine learning were combined to predict cytomegalovirus infection status. In a later analysis, previously published TCR beta repertoires from 666 donors were re-analyzed and high-resolution HLA genotyping was added so that TCR occurrence patterns could be studied. The later analysis used no new phenotypic data to find candidate immune exposures, relying instead on TCR beta sequences and their occurrence across donors. In an earlier analysis of around 540 of the donors, high-throughput TCR beta sequencing was used to judge whether each TCR beta V gene segment behaved as functional or pseudogenic. Donor age, sex, ethnicity and CMV serostatus were compiled together with the repertoire data. A later genetic analysis used genome-wide SNP genotypes for about 60% of the roughly 700 donors, treating that subset as a discovery cohort. Every repertoire in the discovery cohort had been generated on one and the same sequencing platform. HLA typing covered class I and class II loci at four-digit resolution. The number of donors typed differed by locus, with about 629-630 for A, B, C, DRB1 and DQB1, over 500 for DQA1, over 600 for DPA1, and approximately 470 for DPB1. A handful of DR-DQ haplotypes were handled as single units for association and clustering because linkage in the cohort was strong. Across 300 to 500 genotyped donors of the cohort, an average of roughly 200,000 unique TCR beta nucleotide sequences per donor were sequenced, and 15% to 20% of those sequences were non-productive.

This clone was recorded only once. Its antigen is currently not known. No quality values exist for individual bases; no much larger clone is one base distant. The cohort consisted of fewer than 700 healthy bone marrow donors. All cohort members were sampled while nominally healthy, although unrecorded immune exposures were likely present. The donor tested CMV seronegative, placing the donor among the 300 to 400 seronegative members of the cohort. Every donor gave a peripheral blood sample, and the peripheral blood mononuclear cells from that sample were used for TCR beta sequencing. Genomic DNA was extracted from the blood cell samples with the Qiagen DNeasy Blood Extraction Kit. Broad study findings and their caveats: Cytomegalovirus status was reported to be diagnosed by the classifier with high specificity and sensitivity in both the original and validation cohorts. In a later analysis, HLA-associated TCR beta chains were found to be more clonally expanded and to have lower generation probabilities than equally common non-associated chains. In the study, approximately 160 TCR beta chains were listed as associated with cytomegalovirus. It was suggested by the authors that the approach could potentially be generalized to other disease states and immunological phenotypes. Three of the identified cytomegalovirus-associated TCR beta chains were confirmed in vitro to be specific for cytomegalovirus antigens. Assigning TCR associations to individual alleles was difficult when HLA alleles, especially DR and DQ, strongly co-occurred. HLA typing was unavailable for some donors at each locus, so association tests used only the typed subset. Sequencing depth was assumed to be roughly uniform across donors in the presence/absence analyses, though that assumption may not hold. Most CMV-associated TCR beta chains appeared to be HLA-restricted in a later analysis, and the HLA associations seemed to be driven largely by CMV exposure. CMV serostatus was the only immune exposure information available for the cohort. A later analysis associated some 17,000 TCR beta sequences with specific HLA alleles at a false discovery rate of 0.05. A further reported finding was that TCR beta sequences accurately predicted the HLA-A and HLA-B alleles for most subjects in the first cohort. Only TCR beta chains were sequenced in this cohort, and the absence of alpha or paired-chain data limited detectable features. Compared with the approximately 670-donor mean, donors in an Asian-associated ancestry cluster had fewer N-insertions in productive TCRs, according to a later genetic analysis. Several of the top co-occurrence clusters appeared to be linked to parvovirus B19, influenza, CMV and Epstein-Barr virus, according to a later analysis. In a later analysis, the rate of TCR association differed among HLA loci, with DRB1 alleles having the most associated TCRs and HLA-C alleles having the fewest. The earlier analysis of a few hundred of the donors excluded some 16 rarely observed V segments, including chromosome 9 orphons, because counts were too low. While some public TCRs were present in many individuals, most TCR sequences turned up only very rarely across donors. A later genetic analysis associated a missense DCLRE1C variant with V-gene and J-gene trimming of TCR beta chains, and an independent cohort replicated the association. The sequencing pipeline was judged likely to have produced a cluster of highly shared sequence variants as a technical artifact. Some IMGT-functional V segments, including TRBV6-2 and TRBV6-3, could not be told apart with the 87-base-pair reads, so those segments were excluded. An earlier analysis of around 500 of the donors showed that most TCR beta V segments appeared in productive rearrangements either about 87% or about 30% of the time, which broadly matched IMGT annotations. Correlated functional status among segregating V segments might reflect linkage disequilibrium, but an unknown experimental factor could not be ruled out.

V trim: 5 bases; J trim: 4 bases; unmatched bases: 3. CDR1 and CDR2 (MNHEY, SVGAGI) derive from the germline V gene. The CDR3, cysteine through phenylalanine, is 13 amino acids long. Of the read, only the CDR3 DNA is kept; its 39 bases are in frame from base 1. The library was prepared using the immunoSEQ multiplex PCR assay. The multiplex PCR relied on a mix of 60 forward primers for TCR Vbeta segments and 13 reverse primers for TCR Jbeta segments. The CDR3 region of rearranged TCR beta genes was amplified from genomic DNA with a multiplex PCR assay. On the Illumina HiSeq System, the amplified TCR beta libraries were sequenced as 87-base-pair reads. Under the source paper's analysis protocol: In a later analysis, about 80 million unique TCR beta chains were counted across the 650 to 700 repertoires, and roughly 11 million of these chains were shared by at least two donors. A nearest-neighbor algorithm error-corrected the raw reads and collapsed the reads into unique sequences, merging closely related sequences to remove PCR and sequencing errors. V, D and J gene segments were assigned by aligning CDR3 sequences to IMGT reference sequences. Each retained sequence needed at least a six-nucleotide match to both a V gene segment and a J gene segment. A rearrangement was called productive if the CDR3 had no stop codons and remained in frame with V and J, and every other rearrangement was called non-productive. CDR3 was defined by IMGT convention, running from the second conserved V-encoded cysteine to the conserved J-encoded phenylalanine. The earlier analysis of around 640 of the donors excluded sequences that lacked an unambiguous match to a single V gene segment. In an earlier analysis of 500 to 750 of the donors, V segments were called functional above 56.7% productive rearrangements and were called segregating when the between-donor standard deviation exceeded 5%. A statistical classification framework was built to diagnose cytomegalovirus status from the catalog of TCR beta chain sequences. A later analysis assigned V and J genes by comparing TCR nucleotide sequences with IMGT/GENE-DB human TR gene sequences. A later analysis assigned CDR3 sequences and most-parsimonious VDJ recombination scenarios with the TCRdist pipeline. In a later analysis, each TCR beta chain was defined by its CDR3 amino acid sequence together with its V-gene family, and reads lacking a unique V-gene family were excluded. As a way to deal with suspected cross-contamination and a sequencing artifact, a later analysis dropped approximately 590 nucleotide sequences that were highly shared and had low generation probability. For each public chain, a later analysis derived a clonal expansion index from normalized ranks of inferred template counts within each repertoire. In a later analysis, generation probabilities were computed with a VDJ recombination model fitted to out-of-frame rearrangements, and the resulting probabilities were checked against IGoR. In a later analysis, TCR-TCR, TCR-HLA and TCR-CMV co-occurrence was scored with hypergeometric tests, and a repertoire-size bias correction was applied to TCR pairs. To estimate false discovery rates, a later analysis permuted the HLA or CMV assignments 20 times. In a later analysis, co-occurring TCRs were grouped with DBSCAN, and TCRdist sequence similarity was added when clustering was performed within HLA-allele-positive subsets. For co-occurrence clustering, repertoires with fewer than 30,000 or more than 120,000 public chains were excluded, along with four to six repertoires with anomalous nucleotide sharing. TCRdb took over this immuneACCESS table, retaining in-frame rearrangements with V and J assigned. Such tables are incomplete; in checked studies, under half of the missing clones stem from an unresolved V gene, and the remainder is unexplained. That table gives V, J and clone size, and the DNA gave D and trimming. For this sample the table gives some 70,000 clones, of which around 82% were detected only once. About 1.9% of the sample goes to the ten largest clones.

The sequence is built from TRBV6-5 and TRBJ2-3; TRBD1 matches 7 bases in the middle. The material sequenced was PBMCs. The sequence was collected from a man between 18 and 35 years old in good health and CMV-seronegative. The CDR3 protein is CASSPQGADTQYF. The bases are TGTGCCAGCAGTCCCCAGGGGGCAGATACGCAGTATTTT.